Reported below is one T cell receptor beta chain. These data belong to a study of blood T cell repertoires in COVID-19. Study-wide context: The cDNA or gDNA used as material had been derived from T cells, B-cell-depleted T cells, or PBMCs.

Original analysis: Estimated nucleated cell counts came from reference gene primer amplification. Profiled with immunoSEQ multiplex PCR; TCRdb holds only in-frame clones, not every one. For V, J and clone size, that table is used; D and trimming come from the DNA. The table has a few hundred thousand clones, around 90% seen once; the top ten hold less than 1.5%. The study recruited people aged 18 to 89 years across about 25 US areas. Cohort 3 recovery required two negative PCRs, clearance, or symptom resolution. Germline lookup yields CDR1 WSHSY and CDR2 SAAADI. Losses at the gene ends were 3 bases for V and 7 bases for J; bases not matched to a gene: 6. The CDR3 has 15 amino acids.

Input material: PBMCs or T cells enriched from blood (not recorded which). This chain joins TRBV10-2 and TRBJ1-5; 10 bases match TRBD1. The sequence came from a woman in her late teens or twenties who had recovered from COVID-19. The CDR3 nucleotides are TGCGCCAGCAGTGAAGTGGGGACAGGGGTCCAGCCCCAGCATTTT. Amino acids: CASSEVGTGVQPQHF.